This TCR beta chain was found in a study of Graves' ophthalmopathy and Graves' hyperthyroidism. The study amplified TCR beta CDR3 regions using RNA transcripts. Second-round multiplex PCR followed a first-round RT-PCR using HTBI primers. Each CDR3 protein gets one entry after TCRdb re-called the multiplex PCR reads with MiXCR. Of around 520,000 distinct CDR3 sequences listed, under 40% are singletons. Notes on this clonotype: Its antigen is as yet unknown.

The CDR3 has 12 residues. CDR1 and CDR2 from the germline V gene are LNHNV and YYDKDF (reference sequence). V lost 5 bases and J lost 6; bases outside the gene matches: 4. Study findings and constraints: Ophthalmopathy progression predictions by the model showed 72.22% specificity and approximately 70% sensitivity.

Sequencing used peripheral blood or thyroid tissue (not recorded which). This chain connects TRBV15 to TRBJ2-7; 7 bases line up with TRBD2. This TCR derives from an adult man with Graves' hyperthyroidism. This CDR3 reads CATSQSGGEQYF. In DNA form, the CDR3 reads TGTGCCACCAGCCAATCGGGGGGCGAGCAGTACTTC. Combining the CDR3 with reference TRBV15 and TRBJ2-7 gives the whole variable domain DAMVIQNPRYQVTQFGKPVTLSCSQTLNHNVMYWYQQKSSQAPKLLFHYYDKDFNNEADTPDNFQSRRPNTSFCFLDIRSPGLGDTAMYLCATSQSGGEQYFGPGTRLTVT.